The rows below give T cell receptor beta chains drawn from one sample of a study of cytomegalovirus exposure and HLA in healthy donors. Method: immunoSEQ multiplex PCR; TCRdb's copy keeps in-frame clones and lacks some. The repertoire consists of just over 65,000 clones, with 75% to 85% occurring once and the leading ten covering about 7%. Sequenced material: PBMCs. These receptors all stem from a human donor in good health. Both conserved end residues are part of each CDR3. Each record gives: J gene, V gene, D gene, clone size, CDR3 length, CDR3 DNA, CDR3 protein. A D gene is named only where the DNA matches it firmly. Rows may omit the clone size; those that give it use once, few, many or a size class.

J: TRBJ2-7; V: TRBV29-1; D: .; size: .; length: 12; DNA: TGCAGCGTTGAAGGAGGACAGTACGAGCAGTACTTC; CDR3: CSVEGGQYEQYF
J: TRBJ1-4; V: TRBV2; D: .; size: .; length: 12; DNA: TGTGCCAGCAGTGGAGGGACACGAAGACTGTTTTTT; CDR3: CASSGGTRRLFF
J: TRBJ1-1; V: TRBV6-4; D: TRBD1; size: .; length: 15; DNA: TGTGCCAGCAGTGACTCCGGGACAGGGGGCAGTGAAGCTTTCTTT; CDR3: CASSDSGTGGSEAFF
J: TRBJ2-1; V: TRBV7-8; D: TRBD2; size: .; length: 15; DNA: TGTGCCAGCAGCTTGGCCGGGACTAGGATAAATGAGCAGTTCTTC; CDR3: CASSLAGTRINEQFF
J: TRBJ1-2; V: TRBV7-2; D: TRBD1; size: .; length: 13; DNA: TGTGCCAGCAGCCGTCCGGGACAGCCCAGCTACACCTTC; CDR3: CASSRPGQPSYTF
J: TRBJ1-2; V: TRBV2; D: TRBD1; size: .; length: 14; DNA: TGTGCCAGCAGGACGACAGGGATCGGCTATGGCTACACCTTC; CDR3: CASRTTGIGYGYTF
J: TRBJ2-6; V: TRBV11-2; D: .; size: few; length: 13; DNA: TGTGCCAGCCGCTCGTCTGGGGCCAACGTCCTGACTTTC; CDR3: CASRSSGANVLTF
J: TRBJ2-3; V: TRBV15; D: .; size: .; length: 17; DNA: TGTGCCACCAGCAGAGTAACAGGGTATCCGAGCACAGATACGCAGTATTTT; CDR3: CATSRVTGYPSTDTQYF
J: TRBJ2-3; V: TRBV6-4; D: .; size: .; length: 15; DNA: TGTGCCAGCAGTGACTGGGGCAGGGACACAGATACGCAGTATTTT; CDR3: CASSDWGRDTDTQYF
J: TRBJ1-1; V: TRBV7-6; D: .; size: .; length: 15; DNA: TGTGCCAGCAGCACTGATGTCCTGATGAACACTGAAGCTTTCTTT; CDR3: CASSTDVLMNTEAFF
J: TRBJ1-1; V: TRBV7-9; D: .; size: .; length: 17; DNA: TGTGCCAGCAGCTTAGCCGGCTTGAACAAAGGGGTCACTGAAGCTTTCTTT; CDR3: CASSLAGLNKGVTEAFF
J: TRBJ2-1; V: TRBV12-5; D: TRBD1; size: .; length: 14; DNA: TGTGCTAGTGGTTTGGGACAGGGTAGGAATGAGCAGTTCTTC; CDR3: CASGLGQGRNEQFF
J: TRBJ1-4; V: TRBV28; D: .; size: .; length: 13; DNA: TGTGCCAGCAGTACTCACGGTCGGGAAAAACTGTTTTTT; CDR3: CASSTHGREKLFF
J: TRBJ2-1; V: TRBV18; D: TRBD1; size: .; length: 13; DNA: TGTGCCAGCTCATCGGACAGGGCTAATGAGCAGTTCTTC; CDR3: CASSSDRANEQFF
J: TRBJ2-7; V: TRBV6-5; D: TRBD1; size: .; length: 14; DNA: TGTGCCAGCAGTTACCGGGACAGGTACTACGAGCAGTACTTC; CDR3: CASSYRDRYYEQYF
J: TRBJ1-2; V: TRBV7-2; D: TRBD1; size: .; length: 15; DNA: TGTGCCAGCAGTTACGGACAGGATGACCCCTATGGCTACACCTTC; CDR3: CASSYGQDDPYGYTF
J: TRBJ2-1; V: TRBV18; D: TRBD1; size: .; length: 17; DNA: TGTGCCAGCTCGCTCACCAACCTCCGTGACAGGGGGCGTGAGCAGTTCTTC; CDR3: CASSLTNLRDRGREQFF
J: TRBJ1-5; V: TRBV2; D: .; size: .; length: 14; DNA: TGTGCCAGCAGTGGGGACAATAGCAATCAGCCCCAGCATTTT; CDR3: CASSGDNSNQPQHF
J: TRBJ2-3; V: TRBV11-2; D: .; size: .; length: 15; DNA: TGTGCCAGCACCCTAGTTGGCTATTCAACAGATACGCAGTATTTT; CDR3: CASTLVGYSTDTQYF
J: TRBJ1-2; V: TRBV6-5; D: TRBD1; size: once; length: 16; DNA: TGTGCCAGCAGTTCCCCCAACAGGGGAGCTAACTATGGCTACCCCTTC; CDR3: CASSSPNRGANYGYPF
J: TRBJ2-7; V: TRBV19; D: .; size: once; length: 15; DNA: TGTGCCAGTAGTATGAGAGGTAGGGGCTCCTACGAGCAGTACTTC; CDR3: CASSMRGRGSYEQYF
J: TRBJ2-6; V: TRBV7-3; D: .; size: .; length: 16; DNA: TGTGCCAGCAGCTTAACCGCCAGCTCTGGGGCCAACGTCCTGACTTTC; CDR3: CASSLTASSGANVLTF
J: TRBJ2-7; V: TRBV7-9; D: TRBD1; size: .; length: 14; DNA: TGTGCCAGCAGCTTGCCGACAGGGACCCACGAGCAGTACTTC; CDR3: CASSLPTGTHEQYF
J: TRBJ2-5; V: TRBV6-5; D: .; size: once; length: 14; DNA: TGTGCCAGCACTTCCCCCAACGGAGAAGAGACCCAGTACTTC; CDR3: CASTSPNGEETQYF
J: TRBJ1-1; V: TRBV18; D: .; size: .; length: 16; DNA: TGTGCCAGCTCACCAAGCAGGGGTGTAAGTGAAACTGAAGCTTTCTTT; CDR3: CASSPSRGVSETEAFF
J: TRBJ1-4; V: TRBV18; D: TRBD1; size: .; length: 14; DNA: TGTGCCAGCTCCCCCGGGACAGGGAATGAAAAACTGTTTTTT; CDR3: CASSPGTGNEKLFF
J: TRBJ2-5; V: TRBV6-1; D: TRBD2; size: .; length: 16; DNA: TGTGCCAGCAGTGATTTTCGAGCGGGGGTTCCGGAGACCCAGTACTTC; CDR3: CASSDFRAGVPETQYF
J: TRBJ2-5; V: TRBV12-5; D: TRBD2; size: .; length: 17; DNA: TGTGCTAGTGGTCCTCGACTAGCGGGGGGGATACATGAGACCCAGTACTTC; CDR3: CASGPRLAGGIHETQYF
J: TRBJ2-3; V: TRBV11-2; D: TRBD2; size: few; length: 13; DNA: TGTGCCAGCAGCGGACTAGCCGTGGATACGCAGTATTTT; CDR3: CASSGLAVDTQYF